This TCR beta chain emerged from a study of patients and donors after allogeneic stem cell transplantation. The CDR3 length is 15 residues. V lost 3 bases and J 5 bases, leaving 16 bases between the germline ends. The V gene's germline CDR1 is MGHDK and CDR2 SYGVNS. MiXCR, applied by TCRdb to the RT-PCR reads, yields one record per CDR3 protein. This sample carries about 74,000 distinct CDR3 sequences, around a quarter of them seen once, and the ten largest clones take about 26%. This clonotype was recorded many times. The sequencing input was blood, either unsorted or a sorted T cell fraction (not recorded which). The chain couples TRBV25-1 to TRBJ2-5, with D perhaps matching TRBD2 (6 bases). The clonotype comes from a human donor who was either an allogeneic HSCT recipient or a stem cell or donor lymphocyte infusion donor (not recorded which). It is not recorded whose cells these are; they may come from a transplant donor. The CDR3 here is CASSEARGGGETQYF. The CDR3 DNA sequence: TGTGCCAGCAGTGAGGCTAGGGGAGGCGGGGAGACCCAGTACTTC.